Below are 23 T cell receptor beta chains sequenced from a single sample in a study of blood T cell repertoires in COVID-19. TCRdb's table, derived via immunoSEQ multiplex PCR, lists solely in-frame clones and lacks some. The sample lists 290,000 or so clones, roughly 90% occurring once. The sequencing input was PBMCs or T cells enriched from blood (not recorded which). The receptors originated from a woman aged 25 to 39 who had recovered from COVID-19.

The gene calls are TRBV28 and TRBJ2-1; 8 positions agree with TRBD2. This CDR3 comprises 14 residues. Trimming cost V 6 bases and J 7 bases; bases outside gene matches: 8. Germline CDR1 MDHEN, CDR2 SYDVKM. The CDR3 loop is CASRDLREVNEQFF. The CDR3 DNA follows: TGTGCCAGCAGGGACTTGCGGGAGGTGAATGAGCAGTTCTTC.

Comments on this clone: The DNA is omitted, as the CDR3 cannot be located on it reliably, and the CDR3 follows TCRdb's listing. The chain links TRBV21-1 to TRBJ1-2. TRBV21-1 is a listed pseudogene. The CDR3 spans 16 amino acids, including both terminal residues. Here the CDR3 reads CASSKVAGGAVCGYTF.

V usage is TRBV28 and J usage is TRBJ1-4, with D possibly being TRBD1 (6 bases). CDR3 length equals 17 residues. V was pared by 2 bases and J by 1 base, with 14 bases between. Germline CDR1 and CDR2: MDHEN and SYDVKM. The CDR3 nucleotides read TGTGCCAGCAGTTTAAGGGACACCTTTAGAACTAATGAAAAACTGTTTTTT. Translation: CASSLRDTFRTNEKLFF.

This chain joins TRBV5-5 and TRBJ2-5; 8 positions match TRBD1. The CDR3 consists of 14 residues. V shed 5 bases, J shed 5 bases, and the junction held 8 bases outside the gene matches. Looked up from germline, CDR1 is SGHKS and CDR2 is YYEKEE (reference sequence). The CDR3 coding sequence is TGTGCCAGCAGACTGCAACAGGGGGGCGAGACCCAGTACTTC. It is translated as CASRLQQGGETQYF. The variable domain in full, with the rest retrieved from reference TRBV5-5 and TRBJ2-5, is DAGVTQSPTHLIKTRGQQVTLRCSPISGHKSVSWYQQVLGQGPQFIFQYYEKEERGRGNFPDRFSARQFPNYSSELNVNALLLGDSALYLCASRLQQGGETQYFGPGTRLLVL.

V usage is TRBV29-1 and J usage is TRBJ2-7; D gene uncertain. This CDR3 is built from 13 residues. Trimming removed 1 base from V and 2 bases from J, with 9 bases in between. Germline V gene data show CDR1 as SQVTM and CDR2 as ANQGSEA. The CDR3 nucleotides read TGCAGCGTTGAAGTTGACTGGACCTACGAGCAGTACTTC. This sequence encodes CSVEVDWTYEQYF.

The V gene is TRBV4-1, the J gene TRBJ2-7; TRBD1 matches at 7 bases. V gave up 4 bases and J gave up 3 bases; unmatched junction bases: 6. From germline, CDR1 is MGHRA and CDR2 YSYEKL. The CDR3 is 14 amino acids. The CDR3 DNA reads TGCGCCAGCAGCCCCCAGGGACAGCTCTACGAGCAGTACTTC. Translating it yields CASSPQGQLYEQYF.

The rearrangement uses TRBV3-1 (or the pseudogene TRBV3-2) and TRBJ2-7, with D possibly being TRBD2 (6 bases). The germline V gene has CDR1 LGHDT and CDR2 YNNKEL (reference sequence). The CDR3 loop spans 13 amino acids. V shed 6 bases and J shed 6 bases, with 15 bases lying between them. The CDR3 region is CASRSSGLGEQYF. CDR3 bases: TGTGCCAGCAGGTCGAGCGGGCTTGGCGAGCAGTACTTC.

The chain links TRBV15 to TRBJ2-3, with 16 bases fitting TRBD2. Per the germline V gene, CDR1 is LNHNV and CDR2 is YYDKDF (reference sequence). The J segment lost 8 bases and the V segment lost 0 bases, leaving 14 bases of the junction unmatched. The CDR3 loop spans 20 amino acids. The CDR3 is CATSRDRGTSGRALRVTQYF. CDR3 DNA sequence: TGTGCCACCAGCAGAGATCGGGGGACTAGCGGGAGGGCCCTCAGAGTTACGCAGTATTTT.

V and J are TRBV3-1 (or the pseudogene TRBV3-2) and TRBJ1-5; no reliable D call. The CDR3 runs to 16 residues. V was shortened by 0 bases and J by 1 base, with 10 bases between the two germline ends. Looked up from germline, CDR1 is LGHDT and CDR2 is YNNKEL (reference sequence). The CDR3 DNA sequence: TGTGCCAGCAGCCAAGATCCGGGGATGAGCAATCAGCCCCAGCATTTT. Translated: CASSQDPGMSNQPQHF.

This chain joins TRBV7-2 and TRBJ2-1; 14 bases are a match to TRBD2. The V gene's germline CDR1 is SGHTA and CDR2 FQGNSA. V dropped 3 bases and J dropped 8; count of bases not matched to a gene: 3. This CDR3 has 15 residues. The CDR3 DNA is TGTGCCAGCAGCTTTGGACTAGCGGGAGGTTATGAGCAGTTCTTC. Translation: CASSFGLAGGYEQFF. Supplemented by reference TRBV7-2 and TRBJ2-1, the full variable domain reads GAGVSQSPSNKVTEKGKDVELRCDPISGHTALYWYRQSLGQGLEFLIYFQGNSAPDKSGLPSDRFSAERTGGSVSTLTIQRTQQEDSAVYLCASSFGLAGGYEQFFGPGTRLTVL.

This clone was detected once. The rearrangement uses TRBV30 and TRBJ1-3; the D is unclear. V was trimmed by 3 bases and J by 0 bases, leaving 6 bases between them. This CDR3 region has 13 residues. The germline V gene has CDR1 GTSNPN and CDR2 SVGIG (reference sequence). This CDR3 reads CAWSLSSGNTIYF. CDR3 nucleotide sequence: TGTGCCTGGAGCCTAAGCTCTGGAAACACCATATATTTT. Using reference TRBV30 and TRBJ1-3 for the parts outside the CDR3, the full variable domain is SQTIHQWPATLVQPVGSPLSLECTVEGTSNPNLYWYRQAAGRGLQLLFYSVGIGQISSEVPQNLSASRPQDRQFILSSKKLLLSDSGFYLCAWSLSSGNTIYFGEGSWLTVV.

This sequence joins TRBV12-3 or TRBV12-4 and TRBJ1-1; TRBD1 agrees at 8 bases. The V gene end was trimmed by 6 bases and the J gene end by 1 base; junction bases not matched to a gene: 1. CDR3 length equals 13 residues. CDR3 bases: TGTGCCAGCAGGGGACAGGCGAACACTGAAGCTTTCTTT. It translates to CASRGQANTEAFF.

V usage is TRBV5-1 and J usage is TRBJ2-3; D gene uncertain. V was cut by 6 bases and J by 5 bases, with 4 bases left in between. Looked up from germline, CDR1 is SGHRS and CDR2 is YFSETQ. The CDR3 length is 10 residues. CDR3 in DNA: TGCGCCAGCACAGGAGATACGCAGTATTTT. This sequence encodes CASTGDTQYF.

V and J are TRBV7-3 and TRBJ1-6; D not resolved. Germline V gene data show CDR1 as SGHTA and CDR2 as FQGTGA. The CDR3 sequence is 13 residues long. V gave up 4 bases and J gave up 8 bases, with 9 bases separating them. CDR3: CASSSPGYSPLHF. CDR3 DNA: TGTGCCAGCAGCTCCCCAGGATATTCACCCCTCCACTTT. Drawing the rest from reference TRBV7-3 and TRBJ1-6, the complete variable domain is GAGVSQTPSNKVTEKGKYVELRCDPISGHTALYWYRQSLGQGPEFLIYFQGTGAADDSGLPNDRFFAVRPEGSVSTLKIQRTERGDSAVYLCASSSPGYSPLHFGNGTRLTVT.

The chain carries TRBV19 and TRBJ1-2; no firm D call. CDR1 LNHDA and CDR2 SQIVND come from the germline V gene (reference sequence). This CDR3 is built from 13 residues. Trimming removed 3 bases at V and 6 bases at J, with 11 bases between. The CDR3 protein is CASSMGVYDGYTF. In DNA, the CDR3 is TGTGCCAGTAGTATGGGAGTGTATGATGGCTACACCTTC.

This chain joins TRBV28 and TRBJ2-3, with 8 bases identical to TRBD1. J was trimmed by 8 bases and V by 5 bases; bases with no gene match: 12. Germline CDR1 reads MDHEN; CDR2 reads SYDVKM. The CDR3 is 15 amino acids. The CDR3: CASSTDRASFVTQYF. The CDR3 DNA follows: TGTGCCAGCAGTACGGACAGGGCTAGCTTTGTTACGCAGTATTTT.

V is TRBV4-3 and J is TRBJ1-5; no firm D call. CDR1 is LGHNA and CDR2 is YSLEER in the germline V gene. Trimming took off 0 bases at V and 6 bases at J, with 9 bases between the two ends. This CDR3 comprises 14 residues. The CDR3 nucleotides are TGCGCCAGCAGCCAAGACAGGTTCGGTCAGCCCCAGCATTTT. Its protein product is CASSQDRFGQPQHF.

The chain has TRBV29-1 and TRBJ1-2; 7 bases map to TRBD1. J was trimmed by 6 bases and V by 2 bases; bases with no gene match: 15. The CDR3 has 16 residues. Germline V gene sequence: CDR1 SQVTM, CDR2 ANQGSEA. Here the CDR3 DNA reads TGCAGCGTTGAACAGGCAGGGGGAAGACTGGCTAATGGCTACACCTTC. It is translated as CSVEQAGGRLANGYTF.

The chain combines TRBV7-2 with TRBJ2-3; 15 positions agree with TRBD2. With V trimmed by 5 bases and J by 4 bases, 10 bases remained unmatched. Germline values: CDR1 SGHTA, CDR2 FQGNSA. This CDR3 has 18 residues. CDR3: CASSRTSGRALWADTQYF. The DNA of the CDR3 is TGTGCCAGCAGCCGGACTAGCGGGAGGGCCCTTTGGGCAGATACGCAGTATTTT.

This clone was observed a handful of times. J is TRBJ1-5 and V is TRBV4-1, with D possibly matching TRBD1 (6 bases). V lost 4 bases and J 3 bases, leaving 16 bases between the germline ends. In germline, CDR1 is MGHRA, CDR2 YSYEKL. This CDR3 has 16 residues. The CDR3 DNA sequence: TGCGCCAGCAGCCCAGAATCAGGGGCTTTCAATCAGCCCCAGCATTTT. Its translation: CASSPESGAFNQPQHF.

This chain joins TRBV9 and TRBJ2-7; 7 bases match TRBD2. The V segment lost 1 base and the J segment 4 bases; nucleotides outside the gene matches: 11. CDR3 size: 16 residues. Germline-derived CDR1 and CDR2 are SGDLS and YYNGEE. The CDR3 region has the DNA TGTGCCAGCAGCGTAAGCGCGGGGGAAGTAGCGTACGAGCAGTACTTC. Protein product: CASSVSAGEVAYEQYF. Full variable domain (outside the CDR3, taken from reference TRBV9 and TRBJ2-7): DSGVTQTPKHLITATGQRVTLRCSPRSGDLSVYWYQQSLDQGLQFLIQYYNGEERAKGNILERFSAQQFPDLHSELNLSSLELGDSALYFCASSVSAGEVAYEQYFGPGTRLTVT.

The V and J genes are TRBV27 and TRBJ1-6, with D maybe TRBD1 (5 bases). This CDR3 has 17 residues. The germline V gene encodes CDR1 MNHEY and CDR2 SMNVEV (reference sequence). Trimming stripped 8 bases from V and 7 bases from J, with 24 bases between. The CDR3 DNA follows: TGTGCCAGCGGCGAACATGGACGCAGGGTCGGGAATTCACCCCTCCACTTT. It is translated as CASGEHGRRVGNSPLHF.

The chain recombines TRBV6-5 with TRBJ2-7; 8 bases match TRBD1. Germline V gene data show CDR1 as MNHEY and CDR2 as SVGAGI. Germline trimming cut 5 bases from V and 6 bases from J; bases unmatched to any gene: 9. This CDR3 region has 14 residues. This CDR3 reads CASSRTGLIAEQYF. CDR3 DNA: TGTGCCAGCAGTCGGACAGGGCTTATCGCCGAGCAGTACTTC.